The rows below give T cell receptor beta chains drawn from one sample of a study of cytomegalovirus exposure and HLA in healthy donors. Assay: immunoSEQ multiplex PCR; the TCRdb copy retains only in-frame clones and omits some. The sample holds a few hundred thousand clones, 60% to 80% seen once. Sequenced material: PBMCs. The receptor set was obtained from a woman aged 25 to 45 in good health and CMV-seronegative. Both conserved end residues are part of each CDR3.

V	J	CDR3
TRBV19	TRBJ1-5	CASSIGRQAPAGQPQHF
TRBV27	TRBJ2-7	CASSWGQSYEQYF
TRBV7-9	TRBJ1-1	CASSLRGTEAFF
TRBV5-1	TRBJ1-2	CASKGVLNYGYPF
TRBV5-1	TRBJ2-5	CASSLGATGLETQYF
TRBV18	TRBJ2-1	CASSPSRYNEQFF
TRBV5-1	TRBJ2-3	CASSLFAGGRTDTQYF
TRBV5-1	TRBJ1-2	CASSPEQGLSGYTF
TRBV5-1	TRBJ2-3	CASSLAGQGTDTQYF
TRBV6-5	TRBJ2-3	CASSPGDTDTQYF
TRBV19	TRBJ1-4	CASSTLGQRKLFF
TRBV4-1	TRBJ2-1	CASSWTSGGAPNEQFF
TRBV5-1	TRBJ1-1	CASQVLGGGTEAFF
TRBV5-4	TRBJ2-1	CASSRNLAGTYNEQFF
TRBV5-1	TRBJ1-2	CASSSAGNYGYTF
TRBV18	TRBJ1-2	CASSPSTGTGSFSYGYTF
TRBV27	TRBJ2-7	CASSLSYGTLSYEQYF
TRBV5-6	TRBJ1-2	CASRFGQAGYTF
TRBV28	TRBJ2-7	CASSPPGLAGEYEQYF
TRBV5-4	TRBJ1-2	CASSYGQGFYGYTF
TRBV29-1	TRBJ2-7	CSVGDYRDRSYEQYF
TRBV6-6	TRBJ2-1	CATKEGREQFF
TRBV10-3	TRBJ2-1	CAISLLEFYNEQFF
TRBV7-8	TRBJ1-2	CASSSRANNYGYTF
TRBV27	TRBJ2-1	CASSLSRGYNEQFF
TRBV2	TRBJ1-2	CASNQYYGYTF
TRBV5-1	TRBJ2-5	CASSSPGGAETQYF
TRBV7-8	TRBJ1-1	CASSLEGQAEAFF
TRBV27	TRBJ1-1	CASSSGGQANTEAFF
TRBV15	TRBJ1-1	CATTWGGANTEAFF
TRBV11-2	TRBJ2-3	CASSPVLLAQADTQYF
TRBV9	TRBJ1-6	CASSRSGGSYNSPLHF
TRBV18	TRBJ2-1	CASSPPWTSGFSSYNEQFF
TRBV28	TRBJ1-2	CASSAGGTAINYGYTF
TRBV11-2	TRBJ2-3	CASSFLGTASTDTQYF
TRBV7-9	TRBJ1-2	CASSLDSAGANYGYTF